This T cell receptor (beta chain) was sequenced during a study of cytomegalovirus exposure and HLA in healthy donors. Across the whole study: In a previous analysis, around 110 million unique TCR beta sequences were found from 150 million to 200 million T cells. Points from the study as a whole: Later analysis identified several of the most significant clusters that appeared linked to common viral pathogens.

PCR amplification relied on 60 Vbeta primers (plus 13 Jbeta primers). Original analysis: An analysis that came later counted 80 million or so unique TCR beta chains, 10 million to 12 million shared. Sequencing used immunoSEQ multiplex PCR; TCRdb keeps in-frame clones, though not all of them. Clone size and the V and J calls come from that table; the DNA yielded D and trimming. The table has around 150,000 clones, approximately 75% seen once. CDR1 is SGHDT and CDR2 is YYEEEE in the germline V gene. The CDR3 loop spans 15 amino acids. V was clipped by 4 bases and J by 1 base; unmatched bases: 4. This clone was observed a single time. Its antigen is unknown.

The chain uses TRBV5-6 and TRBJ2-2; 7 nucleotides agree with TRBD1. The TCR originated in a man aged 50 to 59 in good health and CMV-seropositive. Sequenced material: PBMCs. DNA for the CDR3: TGTGCCAGCAGCCGGGGACAGAAGAACACCGGGGAGCTGTTTTTT. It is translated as CASSRGQKNTGELFF.